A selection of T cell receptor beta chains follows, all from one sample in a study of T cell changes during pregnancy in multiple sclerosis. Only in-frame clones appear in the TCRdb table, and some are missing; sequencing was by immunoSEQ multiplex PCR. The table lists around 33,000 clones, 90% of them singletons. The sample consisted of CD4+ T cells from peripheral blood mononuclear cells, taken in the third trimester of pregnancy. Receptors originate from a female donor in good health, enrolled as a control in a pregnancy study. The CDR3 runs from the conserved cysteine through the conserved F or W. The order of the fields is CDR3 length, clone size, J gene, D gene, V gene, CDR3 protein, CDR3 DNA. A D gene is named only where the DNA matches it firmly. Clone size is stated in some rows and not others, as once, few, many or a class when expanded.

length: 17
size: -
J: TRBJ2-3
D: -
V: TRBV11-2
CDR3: CASTEGEWGRDTDTQYF
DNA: TGTGCCAGCACCGAGGGGGAATGGGGGAGGGACACAGATACGCAGTATTTT

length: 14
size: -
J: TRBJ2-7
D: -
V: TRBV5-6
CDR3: CASSSGPGNYEQYF
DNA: TGTGCCAGCAGCAGCGGGCCAGGCAACTACGAGCAGTACTTC

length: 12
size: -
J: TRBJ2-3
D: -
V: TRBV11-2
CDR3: CASSIYTDTQYF
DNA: TGTGCCAGCAGCATCTACACAGATACGCAGTATTTT

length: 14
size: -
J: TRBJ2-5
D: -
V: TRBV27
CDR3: CASSSPGRRKTQYF
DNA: TGTGCCAGCAGTTCACCGGGCCGGAGGAAGACCCAGTACTTC

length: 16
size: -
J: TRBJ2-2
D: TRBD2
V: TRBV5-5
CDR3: CASSLTSGRATGELFF
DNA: TGTGCCAGCAGCCTTACTAGCGGGAGGGCAACCGGGGAGCTGTTTTTT

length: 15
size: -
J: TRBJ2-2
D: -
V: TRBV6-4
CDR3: CASSVFARATGELFF
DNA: TGTGCCAGCAGTGTGTTTGCCAGGGCAACCGGGGAGCTGTTTTTT

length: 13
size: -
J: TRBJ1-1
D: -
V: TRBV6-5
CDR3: CASSRAGEAEAFF
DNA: TGTGCCAGCAGTAGGGCGGGGGAAGCTGAAGCTTTCTTT

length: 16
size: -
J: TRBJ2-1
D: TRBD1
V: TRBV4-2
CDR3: CASSQEPRDSNYEQFF
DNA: TGTGCCAGCAGCCAAGAGCCCCGGGACAGTAACTATGAGCAGTTCTTC

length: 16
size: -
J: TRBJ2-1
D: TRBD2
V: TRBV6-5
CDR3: CASSYSWAGVSNEQFF
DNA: TGTGCCAGCAGTTACTCGTGGGCGGGAGTTTCCAATGAGCAGTTCTTC

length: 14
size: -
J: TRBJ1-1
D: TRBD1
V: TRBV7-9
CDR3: CASSGQGTKTEAFF
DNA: TGTGCCAGCAGCGGACAGGGTACTAAAACTGAAGCTTTCTTT

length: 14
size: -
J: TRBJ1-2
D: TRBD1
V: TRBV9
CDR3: CASSDTGGGGGYTF
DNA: TGTGCCAGCAGCGACACAGGGGGCGGGGGTGGCTACACCTTC

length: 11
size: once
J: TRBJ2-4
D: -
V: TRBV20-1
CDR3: CSASQVDRRGF
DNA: TGCAGTGCTAGCCAGGTAGACCGAAGGGGCTTC

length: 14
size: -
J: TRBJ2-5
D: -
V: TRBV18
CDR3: CASSSESGHQTQYF
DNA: TGTGCCAGCTCATCGGAGTCCGGACACCAGACCCAGTACTTC

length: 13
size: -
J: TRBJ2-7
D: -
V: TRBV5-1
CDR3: CASPEGRPYEQYF
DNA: TGCGCCAGCCCGGAGGGGCGACCCTACGAGCAGTACTTC

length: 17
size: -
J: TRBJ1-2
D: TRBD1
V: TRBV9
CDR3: CASSVGPGTGDIYGYTF
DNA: TGTGCCAGCAGCGTAGGCCCAGGGACAGGAGATATATATGGCTACACCTTC

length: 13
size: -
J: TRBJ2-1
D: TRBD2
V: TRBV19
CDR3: CASKNSGGNEQFF
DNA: TGTGCCAGTAAGAATAGCGGGGGGAATGAGCAGTTCTTC

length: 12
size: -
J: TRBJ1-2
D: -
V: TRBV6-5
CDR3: CASSGRRDGYTF
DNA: TGTGCCAGCAGTGGACGGCGGGATGGCTACACCTTC

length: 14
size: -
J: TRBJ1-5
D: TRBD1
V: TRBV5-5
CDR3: CASSTGTANQPQHF
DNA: TGTGCCAGCAGCACCGGGACAGCCAATCAGCCCCAGCATTTT

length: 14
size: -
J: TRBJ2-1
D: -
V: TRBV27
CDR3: CASYRDLARNEQFF
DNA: TGTGCCAGCTACCGTGACTTAGCACGGAATGAGCAGTTCTTC

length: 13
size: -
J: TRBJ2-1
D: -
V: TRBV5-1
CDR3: CASTLGEANEQFF
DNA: TGCGCCAGCACCCTTGGAGAGGCTAATGAGCAGTTCTTC

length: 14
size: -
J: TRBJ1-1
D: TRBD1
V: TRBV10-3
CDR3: CAIRTGTSNTEAFF
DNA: TGTGCCATCAGGACAGGGACCTCGAACACTGAAGCTTTCTTT

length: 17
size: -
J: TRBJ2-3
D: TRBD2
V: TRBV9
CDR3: CASSVGPSGGAADTQYF
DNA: TGTGCCAGCAGCGTAGGACCTAGCGGGGGGGCCGCGGATACGCAGTATTTT

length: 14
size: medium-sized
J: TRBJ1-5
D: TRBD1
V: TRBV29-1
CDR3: CSVGDRGQNQPQHF
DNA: TGCAGCGTTGGTGACAGGGGTCAAAATCAGCCCCAGCATTTT

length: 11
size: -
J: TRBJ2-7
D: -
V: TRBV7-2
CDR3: CASSFAYEQYF
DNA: TGTGCCAGCAGCTTCGCCTACGAGCAGTACTTC

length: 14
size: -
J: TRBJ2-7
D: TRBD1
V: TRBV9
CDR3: CASSPTGAVREQYF
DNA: TGTGCCAGCAGCCCGACAGGGGCAGTGAGGGAGCAGTACTTC

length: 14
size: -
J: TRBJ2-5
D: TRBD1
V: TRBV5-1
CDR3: CASSSGQGAETQYF
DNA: TGCGCCAGCAGCTCCGGACAGGGCGCCGAGACCCAGTACTTC

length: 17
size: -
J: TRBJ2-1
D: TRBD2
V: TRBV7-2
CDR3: CASSLARLAGGYNEQFF
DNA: TGTGCCAGCAGCTTAGCCCGACTAGCGGGAGGGTACAATGAGCAGTTCTTC

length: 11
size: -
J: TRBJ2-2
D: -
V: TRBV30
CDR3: CATGVTGELFF
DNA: TGTGCGACAGGAGTTACCGGGGAGCTGTTTTTT

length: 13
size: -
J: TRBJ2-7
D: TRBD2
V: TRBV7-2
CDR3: CASNGLDTYEQYF
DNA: TGTGCCAGCAACGGACTAGACACCTACGAGCAGTACTTC

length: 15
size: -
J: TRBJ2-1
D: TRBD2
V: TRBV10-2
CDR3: CASSEGLAGAPGQFF
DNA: TGCGCCAGCAGTGAAGGGCTAGCGGGGGCCCCGGGGCAGTTCTTC

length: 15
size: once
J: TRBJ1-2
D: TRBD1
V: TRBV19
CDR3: CASTLETGDPYGYTF
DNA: TGTGCCAGTACCTTGGAGACAGGGGATCCGTATGGCTACACCTTC

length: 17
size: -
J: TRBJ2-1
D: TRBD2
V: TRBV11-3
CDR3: CASSLGLAGHSLNEQFF
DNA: TGTGCCAGCAGCTTAGGACTAGCGGGGCACAGCCTCAATGAGCAGTTCTTC

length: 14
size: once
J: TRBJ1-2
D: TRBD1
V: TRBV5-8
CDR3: CASSLQGAAYGYTF
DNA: TGTGCCAGCAGCTTACAGGGGGCAGCCTATGGCTACACCTTC

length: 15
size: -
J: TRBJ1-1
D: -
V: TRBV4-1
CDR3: CASSHAGATNTEAFF
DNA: TGCGCCAGCAGCCACGCGGGGGCCACGAACACTGAAGCTTTCTTT

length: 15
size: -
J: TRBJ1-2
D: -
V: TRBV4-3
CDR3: CASSQDSDGGYGYTF
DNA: TGCGCCAGCAGCCAAGACAGTGATGGCGGCTATGGCTACACCTTC

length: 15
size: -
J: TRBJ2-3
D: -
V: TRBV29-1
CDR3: CSPWGRDRDTDTQYF
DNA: TGCAGCCCTTGGGGGCGGGACAGAGATACAGATACGCAGTATTTT

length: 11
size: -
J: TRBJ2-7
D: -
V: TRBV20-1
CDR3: CSASRVGEQYF
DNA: TGCAGTGCAAGCAGGGTTGGCGAGCAGTACTTC

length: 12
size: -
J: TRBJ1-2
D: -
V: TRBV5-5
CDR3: CASSLDNYGYTF
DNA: TGTGCCAGCAGCCTAGACAACTATGGCTACACCTTC

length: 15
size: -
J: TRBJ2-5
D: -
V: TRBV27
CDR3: CASNLAGSMRETQYF
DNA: TGTGCCAGCAATCTTGCTGGGAGTATGAGAGAGACCCAGTACTTC

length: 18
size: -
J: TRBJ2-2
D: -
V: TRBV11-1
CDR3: CASSLGGKNGKDTGELFF
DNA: TGTGCCAGCAGCTTAGGGGGAAAGAACGGGAAGGACACCGGGGAGCTGTTTTTT

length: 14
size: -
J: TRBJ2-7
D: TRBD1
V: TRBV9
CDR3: CASSVTGTAYEQYF
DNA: TGTGCCAGCAGCGTCACCGGGACAGCCTACGAGCAGTACTTC

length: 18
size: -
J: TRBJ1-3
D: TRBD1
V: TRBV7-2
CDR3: CASSSLGQGLGSGNTIYF
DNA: TGTGCCAGCAGCTCCCTGGGACAGGGGCTCGGATCTGGAAACACCATATATTTT

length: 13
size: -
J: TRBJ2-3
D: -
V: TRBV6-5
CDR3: CASSFTVTDTQYF
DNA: TGTGCCAGCAGCTTTACGGTCACAGATACGCAGTATTTT

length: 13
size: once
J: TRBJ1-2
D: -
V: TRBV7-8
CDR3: CASSLDGGGGYTF
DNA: TGTGCCAGCAGCTTAGATGGGGGCGGGGGCTACACCTTC

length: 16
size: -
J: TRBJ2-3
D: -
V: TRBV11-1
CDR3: CASTKGDTSSTDTQYF
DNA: TGTGCCAGCACCAAGGGGGACACTTCTAGCACAGATACGCAGTATTTT